The sequence of this T cell receptor beta chain was determined in a study of a mutant IDH1 vaccine in newly diagnosed glioma. The wider study: Initiation of the vaccine course occurred 4-6 weeks after radiotherapy alone, or alongside temozolomide cycles. Every participant had undergone radiotherapy, temozolomide, or both before, and most underwent both. Broader study findings: The authors found pseudoprogression apparently unrelated to changes in top peripheral T cell clonotypes.

The germline V gene encodes CDR1 LNHDA and CDR2 SQIVND (reference sequence). The CDR3 spans 14 residues. The V end lost 6 bases, the J end lost 4 bases, and 13 bases lay between the germline ends. Only a few counts were recorded for this clone. Its target is not known. Sequencing used immunoSEQ multiplex PCR; TCRdb keeps in-frame clones, though not all of them. The repertoire holds tens of thousands of clones, with around 86% as singletons. Time point noted: week 47, end of study. Each dose delivered 300 ug of mutant IDH1 20-mer peptide subcutaneously with imiquimod. The genes are TRBV19 and TRBJ1-5; TRBD1 is a possible D gene (5 bases). Sequencing used PBMCs, obtained from a glioma patient whose treatment included an IDH1 peptide vaccine. This receptor was identified in a man aged 25-40 years with glioma. CDR3 protein: CASRRGNGNQPQHF. CDR3 coding DNA: TGTGCCAGTAGGCGGGGGAATGGGAATCAGCCCCAGCATTTT.